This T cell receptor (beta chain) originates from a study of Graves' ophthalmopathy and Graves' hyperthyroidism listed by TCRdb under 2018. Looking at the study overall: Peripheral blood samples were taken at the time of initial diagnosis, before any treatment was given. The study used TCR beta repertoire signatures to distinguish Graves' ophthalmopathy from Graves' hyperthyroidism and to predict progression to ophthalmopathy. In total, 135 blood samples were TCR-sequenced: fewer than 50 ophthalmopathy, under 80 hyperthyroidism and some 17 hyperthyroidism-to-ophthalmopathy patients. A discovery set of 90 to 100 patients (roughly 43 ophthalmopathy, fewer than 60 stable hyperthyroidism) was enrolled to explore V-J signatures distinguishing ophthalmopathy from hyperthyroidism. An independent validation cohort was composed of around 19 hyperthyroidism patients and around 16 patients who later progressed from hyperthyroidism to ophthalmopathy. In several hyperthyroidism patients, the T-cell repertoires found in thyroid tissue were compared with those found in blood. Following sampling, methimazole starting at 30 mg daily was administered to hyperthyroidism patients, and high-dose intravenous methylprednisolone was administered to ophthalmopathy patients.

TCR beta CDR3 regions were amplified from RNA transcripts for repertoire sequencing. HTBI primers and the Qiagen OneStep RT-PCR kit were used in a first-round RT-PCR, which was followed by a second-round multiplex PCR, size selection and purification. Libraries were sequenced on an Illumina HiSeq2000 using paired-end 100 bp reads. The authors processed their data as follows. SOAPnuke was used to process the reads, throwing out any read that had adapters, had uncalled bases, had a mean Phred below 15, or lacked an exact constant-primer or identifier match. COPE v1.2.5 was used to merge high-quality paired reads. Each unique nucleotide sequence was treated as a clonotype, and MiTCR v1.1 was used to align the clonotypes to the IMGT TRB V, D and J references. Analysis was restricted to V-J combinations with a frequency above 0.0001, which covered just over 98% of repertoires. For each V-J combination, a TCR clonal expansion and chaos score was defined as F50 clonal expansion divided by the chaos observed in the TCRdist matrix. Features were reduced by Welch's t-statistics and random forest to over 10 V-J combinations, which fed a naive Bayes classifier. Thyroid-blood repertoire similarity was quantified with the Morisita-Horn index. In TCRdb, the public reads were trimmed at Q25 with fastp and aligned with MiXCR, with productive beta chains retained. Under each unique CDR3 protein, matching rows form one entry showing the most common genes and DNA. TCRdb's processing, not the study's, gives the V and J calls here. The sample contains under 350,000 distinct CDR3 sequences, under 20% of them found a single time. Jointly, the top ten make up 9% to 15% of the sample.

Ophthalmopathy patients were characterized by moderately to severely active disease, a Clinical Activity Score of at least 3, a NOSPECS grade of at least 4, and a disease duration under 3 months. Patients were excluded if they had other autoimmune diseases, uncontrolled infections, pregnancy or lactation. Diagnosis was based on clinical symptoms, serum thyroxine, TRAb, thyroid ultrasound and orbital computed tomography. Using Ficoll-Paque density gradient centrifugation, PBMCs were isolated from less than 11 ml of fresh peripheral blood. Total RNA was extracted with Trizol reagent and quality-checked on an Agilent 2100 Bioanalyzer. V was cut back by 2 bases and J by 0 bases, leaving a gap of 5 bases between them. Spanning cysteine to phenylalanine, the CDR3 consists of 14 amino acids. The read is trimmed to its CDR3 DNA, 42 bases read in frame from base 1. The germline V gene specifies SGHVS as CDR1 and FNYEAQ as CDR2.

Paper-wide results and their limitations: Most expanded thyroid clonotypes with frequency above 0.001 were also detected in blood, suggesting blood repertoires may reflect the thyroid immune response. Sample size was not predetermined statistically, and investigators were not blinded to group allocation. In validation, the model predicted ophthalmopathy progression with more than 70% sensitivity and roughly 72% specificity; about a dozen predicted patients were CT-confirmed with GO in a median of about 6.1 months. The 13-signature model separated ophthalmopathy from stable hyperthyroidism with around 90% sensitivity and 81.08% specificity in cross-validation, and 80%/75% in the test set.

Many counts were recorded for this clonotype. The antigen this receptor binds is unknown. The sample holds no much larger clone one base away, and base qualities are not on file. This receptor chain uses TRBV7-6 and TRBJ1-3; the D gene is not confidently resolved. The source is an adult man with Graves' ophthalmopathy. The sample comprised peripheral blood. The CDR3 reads CASSLKSSGNTIYF. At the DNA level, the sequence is TGTGCCAGCAGCTTAAAAAGCTCTGGAAACACCATATATTTT.